This is a list of T cell receptor beta chains from one sample in a study of T-cell reconstitution after alpha-beta-depleted transplantation in children. TCRdb independently ran MiXCR on the PCR reads; one entry per CDR3 protein. Here the sample spans about 400,000 distinct CDR3 sequences, about a fifth being singletons. This sample comprised PBMCs from the stem cell graft donor, obtained from the stem cell graft. The source is a human donor who donated a stem cell graft to a child with acute myeloid leukemia. CDR3s include the opening cysteine and the closing phenylalanine or tryptophan. A D gene is named only where the DNA matches it firmly. Clone size is stated in some rows and not others, as once, few, many or a class when expanded.

many	TRBV12-3/TRBV12-4	.	TRBJ2-7	CASSFRQVVAYEQYF	TGTGCCAGCAGTTTCAGGCAGGTAGTTGCTTACGAGCAGTACTTC
many	TRBV6-1	.	TRBJ2-7	CAGPGHRGVGQYF	TGTGCCGGTCCGGGACACCGGGGGGTTGGGCAGTACTTC
.	TRBV4-2	.	TRBJ2-3	CASSQAGTSKADTQYF	TGTGCCAGCAGCCAAGCGGGCACTAGCAAGGCAGATACGCAGTATTTT
few	TRBV27	.	TRBJ2-7	CATALRPRPDQQYF	TGTGCCACCGCCCTTCGGCCCCGGCCGGATCAGCAGTACTTC
.	TRBV7-9	TRBD2	TRBJ2-7	CASSRGLAVGEQYF	TGTGCCAGCAGCCGGGGACTAGCGGTTGGCGAGCAGTACTTC
few	TRBV5-1	TRBD1	TRBJ1-2	CASSATRDRANYGYTF	TGCGCCAGCAGCGCAACCCGGGACAGAGCTAACTATGGCTACACCTTC
.	TRBV24-1	.	TRBJ2-1	CATSDLSGPHKSEQFF	TGTGCCACCAGTGATCTGTCGGGACCCCACAAGTCCGAGCAGTTCTTC
.	TRBV12-3/TRBV12-4	.	TRBJ1-5	CASRKGSDQPQHF	TGTGCCAGCAGGAAAGGGAGCGATCAGCCCCAGCATTTT
.	TRBV12-3/TRBV12-4	TRBD2	TRBJ2-3	CASSSTGGMADTQYF	TGTGCCAGCAGTTCGACGGGAGGGATGGCAGATACGCAGTATTTT
few	TRBV7-3	TRBD2	TRBJ2-1	CASSLPLAGVNEQFF	TGTGCCAGCAGCTTACCCCTAGCGGGAGTTAATGAGCAGTTCTTC
.	TRBV19	.	TRBJ1-1	CASSGRAEAFF	TGTGCCAGTAGTGGGAGGGCAGAAGCTTTCTTT
few	TRBV6-2/TRBV6-3	.	TRBJ1-1	CASSPRIIMNTEAFF	TGTGCCAGCAGCCCTAGAATTATTATGAACACTGAAGCTTTCTTT
few	TRBV12-3/TRBV12-4	TRBD1	TRBJ2-7	CASSLVAGGMDEQYF	TGTGCCAGCAGTTTGGTGGCAGGGGGAATGGACGAGCAGTACTTC
few	TRBV5-1	TRBD2	TRBJ2-1	CASRGTSGSHYNEQFF	TGCGCCAGCAGGGGGACTAGCGGGAGCCACTACAATGAGCAGTTCTTC
.	TRBV15	TRBD1	TRBJ2-3	CATSRKRTGADTQYF	TGTGCCACCAGCAGAAAGAGGACAGGAGCTGATACGCAGTATTTT
.	TRBV15	TRBD1	TRBJ2-3	CATSTGDRARTDTQYF	TGTGCCACCAGCACAGGGGACAGGGCCCGCACAGATACGCAGTATTTT
.	TRBV12-3/TRBV12-4	.	TRBJ2-3	CASSFSTGSTDTQYF	TGTGCCAGCAGTTTTTCGACGGGAAGCACAGATACGCAGTATTTT
.	TRBV14	.	TRBJ2-1	CASSQSGLINEQFF	TGTGCCAGCAGCCAATCAGGGCTGATAAATGAGCAGTTCTTC
many	TRBV25-1	TRBD2	TRBJ2-7	CASSGARGGSYEQYF	TGTGCCAGCAGTGGGGCGAGGGGCGGGAGTTACGAGCAGTACTTC
.	TRBV12-3/TRBV12-4	.	TRBJ2-7	CASSLKLATPYEQYF	TGTGCCAGCAGTTTAAAGCTAGCGACGCCCTACGAGCAGTACTTC
many	TRBV28	.	TRBJ2-1	CASNREISYNEQFF	TGTGCCAGTAACAGGGAGATCTCCTACAATGAGCAGTTCTTC
.	TRBV3-1	TRBD1	TRBJ2-1	CASSQDQGARYNEQFF	TGTGCCAGCAGCCAAGATCAGGGGGCGCGTTACAATGAGCAGTTCTTC